This T cell receptor beta chain was documented in a study of radiotherapy plus CTLA-4 blockade in lung cancer. Trimming cost V 4 bases and J 0 bases; bases outside gene matches: 10. This CDR3 is 18 amino acids long. Germline V gene data show CDR1 as SGDLS and CDR2 as YYNGEE. Using immunoSEQ multiplex PCR, the repertoire was profiled, and TCRdb retains in-frame clones only, with some absent. The data hold tens of thousands of clones, with 77% observed a single time. The sample in question was peripheral blood, obtained from a patient treated with radiotherapy plus ipilimumab. The chain employs TRBV9 and TRBJ2-3, with 11 nucleotides matching TRBD2. This clonotype was obtained from a human donor with non-small cell lung cancer who had a partial response to radiotherapy plus ipilimumab. DNA of the CDR3: TGTGCCAGCAGCCTCGGACTAGCGGGCACGACTAGCACAGATACGCAGTATTTT. Residues: CASSLGLAGTTSTDTQYF.